This is a list of T cell receptor beta chains from one sample in a study of blood T cell repertoires in COVID-19. Libraries were prepared by immunoSEQ multiplex PCR; TCRdb keeps only in-frame clonotypes and omits some of them. Among under 500,000 clones listed, around nine tenths were seen once. Sample: PBMCs or T cells enriched from blood (not recorded which). These receptors came from a woman aged 18-29 years with acute COVID-19. Each CDR3 is given without its conserved first and last residue. The order of the fields is CDR3 protein, CDR3 length, V gene, J gene.

CDR3aa: ASRKGQKNTGELF
len: 13
v_gene: TRBV9
j_gene: TRBJ2-2

CDR3aa: ASSPVDTQY
len: 9
v_gene: TRBV9
j_gene: TRBJ2-3

CDR3aa: ASRDTASGNTIY
len: 12
v_gene: TRBV19
j_gene: TRBJ1-3

CDR3aa: ASSMTGGGFNYGYT
len: 14
v_gene: TRBV19
j_gene: TRBJ1-2

CDR3aa: ASSNGQGLSEAF
len: 12
v_gene: TRBV5-1
j_gene: TRBJ1-1

CDR3aa: ASSLEGLAGSDEQF
len: 14
v_gene: TRBV7-9
j_gene: TRBJ2-1

CDR3aa: ASSPGGAGYNEQF
len: 13
v_gene: TRBV18
j_gene: TRBJ2-1

CDR3aa: ASQGSTSNQPQH
len: 12
v_gene: TRBV28
j_gene: TRBJ1-5

CDR3aa: ASSEESFPSSYNEQF
len: 15
v_gene: TRBV2
j_gene: TRBJ2-1

CDR3aa: ASSHEYGTEAF
len: 11
v_gene: TRBV12-3/TRBV12-4
j_gene: TRBJ1-1

CDR3aa: ASSLLQNRDYGYT
len: 13
v_gene: TRBV7-9
j_gene: TRBJ1-2

CDR3aa: ASSLGLAGQQETQY
len: 14
v_gene: TRBV7-9
j_gene: TRBJ2-5

CDR3aa: ASSEGLANYNEQF
len: 13
v_gene: TRBV11-3
j_gene: TRBJ2-1

CDR3aa: ASSDSTGNRANYGYT
len: 15
v_gene: TRBV9
j_gene: TRBJ1-2

CDR3aa: ASSGHGQPQH
len: 10
v_gene: TRBV5-6
j_gene: TRBJ1-5

CDR3aa: ASSEDRGSGGELF
len: 13
v_gene: TRBV2
j_gene: TRBJ2-2

CDR3aa: ASSKVRDRAYEQY
len: 13
v_gene: TRBV21-1
j_gene: TRBJ2-7

CDR3aa: AIKDSAYEQY
len: 10
v_gene: TRBV10-3
j_gene: TRBJ2-7

CDR3aa: ASSTLNTEAF
len: 10
v_gene: TRBV5-5
j_gene: TRBJ1-1

CDR3aa: ASSYNYNEQF
len: 10
v_gene: TRBV7-9
j_gene: TRBJ2-1

CDR3aa: ASSYTGTYEQY
len: 11
v_gene: TRBV6-5
j_gene: TRBJ2-7

CDR3aa: ASSTGTGGGNSPLH
len: 14
v_gene: TRBV9
j_gene: TRBJ1-6

CDR3aa: ASSQATGGRETQY
len: 13
v_gene: TRBV3-1/TRBV3-2
j_gene: TRBJ2-5

CDR3aa: ASSLGQVANTIY
len: 12
v_gene: TRBV7-2
j_gene: TRBJ1-3

CDR3aa: ASSEVAGPYGYT
len: 12
v_gene: TRBV2
j_gene: TRBJ1-2

CDR3aa: ASSGDGIQPQH
len: 11
v_gene: TRBV7-8
j_gene: TRBJ1-5

CDR3aa: ASSLSGGNGYT
len: 11
v_gene: TRBV27
j_gene: TRBJ1-2

CDR3aa: SASPRQGTDTQY
len: 12
v_gene: TRBV20-1
j_gene: TRBJ2-3

CDR3aa: ASSSGHPMNTEAF
len: 13
v_gene: TRBV5-4
j_gene: TRBJ1-1

CDR3aa: ASSLGQGGWDEQF
len: 13
v_gene: TRBV11-2
j_gene: TRBJ2-1

CDR3aa: ASSPRLAPRAEQF
len: 13
v_gene: TRBV27
j_gene: TRBJ2-1

CDR3aa: AISVSQAYEQY
len: 11
v_gene: TRBV10-3
j_gene: TRBJ2-7

CDR3aa: ASRLAGGVFSYNEQF
len: 15
v_gene: TRBV5-1
j_gene: TRBJ2-1

CDR3aa: ASSPMGGAGELF
len: 12
v_gene: TRBV28
j_gene: TRBJ2-2